This T cell receptor beta chain is from a study of shared clonotypes between healthy human individuals. For the study at large: CD4 naive and memory got three plates each, CD8 naive two, CD8 memory one. Study findings and constraints: In the sorted subsets, rarefaction showed sequencing was incomplete despite large depth.

As handled by the study authors: There were no quality scores in the junction-only immunoSEQ sequences, so filtering differed. TCRdb keeps only in-frame clones here, not all; method: immunoSEQ multiplex PCR. For V, J and clone size, that table is used; D and trimming come from the DNA. The sample carries some 2.1 million clones, roughly 95% recorded once. Germline V CDR1 and CDR2: SGDLS, YYNGEE. Trimming took 0 bases from V and 2 from J, leaving 9 bases between them. The length of the CDR3 is 14 residues. As concerns this clone: Its antigen is unidentified.

The naive CD8 fraction comprised CD45RO-negative cells positively selected for CCR7 and excluded terminally differentiated effector memory CD45RA+ cells. Healthy and HIV-negative, the adult donors had no recent acute infections or vaccinations. The V and J genes are TRBV9 and TRBJ2-7; D gene unclear. The sample taken for sequencing was naive CD8+ T cells sorted from blood. This clonotype was obtained from a young man in good health. The CDR3 is CASSVASATYEQYF. The CDR3 nucleotides are TGTGCCAGCAGCGTAGCCAGTGCGACCTACGAGCAGTACTTC.